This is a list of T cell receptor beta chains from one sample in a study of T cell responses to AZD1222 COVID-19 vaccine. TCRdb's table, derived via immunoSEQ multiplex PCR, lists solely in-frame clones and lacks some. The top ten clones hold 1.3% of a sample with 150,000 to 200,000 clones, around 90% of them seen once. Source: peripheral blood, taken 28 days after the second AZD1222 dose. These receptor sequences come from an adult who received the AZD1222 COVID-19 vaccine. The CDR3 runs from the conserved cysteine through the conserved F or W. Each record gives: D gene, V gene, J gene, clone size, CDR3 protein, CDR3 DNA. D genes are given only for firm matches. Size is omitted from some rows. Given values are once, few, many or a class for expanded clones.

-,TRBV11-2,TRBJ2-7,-,CASSPVGSHYEQYF,TGTGCCAGCAGCCCTGTGGGGTCCCACTACGAGCAGTACTTC
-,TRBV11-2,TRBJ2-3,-,CASSLGSGAYF,TGTGCCAGCAGCTTAGGCAGTGGGGCATATTTT
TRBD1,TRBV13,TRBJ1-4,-,CASSPDRDRGNKGKLFF,TGTGCCAGCAGCCCAGACCGGGACAGGGGTAACAAGGGTAAACTGTTTTTT
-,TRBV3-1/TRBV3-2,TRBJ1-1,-,CASSNFMNTEAFF,TGTGCCAGCAGCAACTTCATGAACACTGAAGCTTTCTTT
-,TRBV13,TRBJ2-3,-,CASSPSGSGTDTQYF,TGTGCCAGCAGCCCCAGCGGTAGTGGAACAGATACGCAGTATTTT
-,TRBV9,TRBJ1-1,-,CASSVGADTEAFF,TGTGCCAGCAGCGTCGGGGCTGACACTGAAGCTTTCTTT
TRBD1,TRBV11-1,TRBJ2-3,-,CASSRDRVTDTQYF,TGTGCCAGCAGTCGAGACAGGGTCACAGATACGCAGTATTTT
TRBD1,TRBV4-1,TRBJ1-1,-,CASSHPPTGRGAFF,TGCGCCAGCAGCCACCCACCGACAGGGCGCGGGGCTTTCTTT
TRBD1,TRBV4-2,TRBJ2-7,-,CASSLGGTGGIEQYF,TGTGCCAGCAGCCTCGGCGGGACAGGGGGAATAGAGCAGTACTTC
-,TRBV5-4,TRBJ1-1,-,CASSSSTEAFF,TGTGCCAGCAGCTCCAGCACTGAAGCTTTCTTT
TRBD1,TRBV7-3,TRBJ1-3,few,CASSMGQPSSGNTIYF,TGTGCCAGCAGCATGGGACAGCCGAGCTCTGGAAACACCATATATTTT
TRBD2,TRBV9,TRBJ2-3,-,CASSESGLAGVYSTDTQYF,TGTGCCAGCAGCGAATCGGGACTAGCGGGAGTATATAGCACAGATACGCAGTATTTT
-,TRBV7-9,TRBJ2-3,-,CASSLQDHAGDTQYF,TGTGCCAGCAGCTTACAGGACCACGCTGGAGATACGCAGTATTTT
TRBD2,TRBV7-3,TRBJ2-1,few,CASSSLAGGPNEQFF,TGTGCCAGCAGCTCATTAGCGGGAGGGCCCAATGAGCAGTTCTTC
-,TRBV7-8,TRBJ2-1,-,CASSPGLTSEQFF,TGTGCCAGCAGCCCTGGTCTTACGAGTGAGCAGTTCTTC
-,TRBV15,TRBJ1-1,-,CATSRDWSGLDTEAFF,TGTGCCACCAGCAGAGATTGGTCAGGGTTAGACACTGAAGCTTTCTTT
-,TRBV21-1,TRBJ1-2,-,CASSNNNPGTPGGYTF,TGTGCCAGCAGCAACAATAACCCCGGGACCCCTGGTGGCTACACCTTC
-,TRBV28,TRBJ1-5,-,CAAGVGSRTQPQHF,TGTGCCGCCGGGGTAGGCTCCCGCACTCAGCCCCAGCATTTT
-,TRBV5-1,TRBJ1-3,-,CASSLGQLSSGNTIYF,TGCGCCAGCAGCCTCGGACAGCTAAGCTCTGGAAACACCATATATTTT
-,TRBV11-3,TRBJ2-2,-,CASSLAGRNTGELFF,TGTGCCAGCAGCTTAGCTGGTCGGAACACCGGGGAGCTGTTTTTT
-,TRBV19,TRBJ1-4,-,CASKEKNGKLFF,TGTGCCAGTAAAGAGAAGAATGGAAAACTGTTTTTT
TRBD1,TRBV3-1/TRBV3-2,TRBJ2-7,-,CASSQRQGSYEQYF,TGTGCCAGCAGCCAACGACAGGGATCCTACGAGCAGTACTTC
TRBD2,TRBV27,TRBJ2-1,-,CASSPGTSGRAEQFF,TGTGCCAGCAGTCCCGGGACTAGCGGGAGGGCCGAGCAGTTCTTC
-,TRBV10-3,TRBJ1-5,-,CAISDNWLSGVNQPQHF,TGTGCCATCAGTGATAATTGGTTATCGGGGGTCAATCAGCCCCAGCATTTT
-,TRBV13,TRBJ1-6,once,CASSEGPESSYNSPLHF,TGTGCCAGCAGCGAGGGACCCGAGAGCTCCTATAATTCACCCCTCCACTTT
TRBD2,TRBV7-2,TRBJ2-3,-,CASSFGSGRVDTQYF,TGTGCCAGCAGCTTCGGTAGCGGGAGGGTAGATACGCAGTATTTT
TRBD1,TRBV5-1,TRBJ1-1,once,CASSFGQGEAFF,TGCGCCAGCAGCTTCGGACAGGGTGAAGCTTTCTTT
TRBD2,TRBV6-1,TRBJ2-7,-,CASSEGGFGYEQYF,TGTGCCAGCAGTGAGGGAGGGTTTGGCTACGAGCAGTACTTC
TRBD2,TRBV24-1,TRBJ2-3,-,CATSEGASGYTDTQYF,TGTGCCACCAGTGAAGGGGCTAGCGGATACACAGATACGCAGTATTTT
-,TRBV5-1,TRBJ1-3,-,CASSLRGNTIYF,TGCGCCAGCAGCTTGAGGGGAAACACCATATATTTT